Following are 13 T cell receptor beta chains from one sample sequenced in a study of Ad26.COV2.S vaccination and SARS-CoV-2 variants. Method: immunoSEQ multiplex PCR; TCRdb's copy keeps in-frame clones and lacks some. The sample has around 320,000 clones, 87% seen once. Treatment meaning: over 15 received Ad26.COV2.S at low or high dose, single or two shots; five or six received placebo; per-sample allocation not given. Following the first vaccine or placebo injection, samples were taken on day 63. The sample in question was peripheral blood, obtained in a trial of Ad26.COV2.S vaccine versus placebo. These receptors came from a person aged 18 to 59 who received the Ad26.COV2.S COVID-19 vaccine or a placebo.

This chain links TRBV6-5 with TRBJ2-3, with a tentative D call TRBD1 (6 bases). Between the trimmed V and J ends, which lost 0 bases and 3 bases, there was a span of 13 bases. The germline V gene has CDR1 MNHEY and CDR2 SVGAGI. CDR3 size: 16 residues. CDR3 bases: TGTGCCAGCAGTTACTCGACACAGGGTGGGACAGATACGCAGTATTTT. This gives the protein CASSYSTQGGTDTQYF.

This sequence joins TRBV30 and TRBJ1-6; D not certain. The CDR3 runs to 18 residues. V lost 0 bases and J lost 5, with 20 bases in between. Germline V CDR1 and CDR2: GTSNPN, SVGIG (reference sequence). The CDR3 reads CAWSVGRTRYTDNSPLHF. The CDR3 nucleotides are TGTGCCTGGAGTGTGGGCAGGACTAGGTATACGGATAATTCACCCCTCCACTTT.

This clone showed up just a few times. CDR3 protein: CASSFLGGGTEAFF. CDR3 DNA: TGTGCCAGCAGCTTCCTCGGAGGGGGAACTGAAGCTTTCTTT. The chain has TRBV5-4 and TRBJ1-1; D may be TRBD1 (6 bases). The CDR3 consists of 14 residues. The ends were cut back, 2 bases at V and 5 bases at J, with 13 bases in the middle. Germline V gene sequence: CDR1 SGHNT, CDR2 YYREEE (reference sequence).

This clone was found once. The chain uses TRBV7-3 and TRBJ2-7, with 10 bases lining up with TRBD1. The length of the CDR3 is 14 residues. V dropped 6 bases and J dropped 5; count of bases not matched to a gene: 7. Germline assignment: CDR1 SGHTA and CDR2 FQGTGA. In DNA form, the CDR3 reads TGTGCCAGCAGTTGGACAGGGGGAAATAACGAGCAGTACTTC. It encodes CASSWTGGNNEQYF. Filled out from reference TRBV7-3 and TRBJ2-7, the complete variable domain reads GAGVSQTPSNKVTEKGKYVELRCDPISGHTALYWYRQSLGQGPEFLIYFQGTGAADDSGLPNDRFFAVRPEGSVSTLKIQRTERGDSAVYLCASSWTGGNNEQYFGPGTRLTVT.

The chain carries TRBV18 and TRBJ1-6, with 7 bases that match TRBD1. Germline CDR1 reads KGHSH; CDR2 reads LQKENI. The junction had 8 bases not matched to a gene; V was cut back by 6 bases and J by 0 bases. This CDR3 has 17 amino acids. CDR3 in DNA: TGTGCCAGCTCGGGGACAGCTCCGAGCTCCTATAATTCACCCCTCCACTTT. This sequence encodes CASSGTAPSSYNSPLHF.

The rearrangement joins TRBV2 to TRBJ2-3, with D unresolved. Trimming stripped 6 bases from V and 4 bases from J, with 8 bases between. The CDR3 length is 12 residues. CDR1 and CDR2 from the germline V gene are SNHLY and FYNNEI. The CDR3 region is CASRWQADTQYF. The CDR3 DNA reads TGTGCCAGCAGGTGGCAAGCAGATACGCAGTATTTT.

The chain joins TRBV5-1 to TRBJ2-7; either TRBD1 or TRBD2 may fit D (5 bases each). This CDR3 has 16 amino acids. Trimming removed 0 bases from V and 3 bases from J, with 16 bases in between. From germline, CDR1 is SGHRS and CDR2 YFSETQ. CDR3 nucleotides: TGCGCCAGCAGCTTGGAGGGGAGTAACTCGGGCTACGAGCAGTACTTC. Protein sequence: CASSLEGSNSGYEQYF.

This clone has only one observation. This chain connects TRBV2 to TRBJ1-2; possibly TRBD1 for D (5 bases). Germline V CDR1 and CDR2: SNHLY, FYNNEI. Between the trimmed V and J ends, which lost 5 bases and 4 bases, there was a span of 14 bases. The CDR3 length is 14 residues. CDR3 nucleotide sequence: TGTGCCAGCAGTAGGGACCTCCTTAGCTATGGCTACACCTTC. Residues: CASSRDLLSYGYTF.

This clone came up once. In DNA, the CDR3 is TGTGCCAGCAGCTTAGAGCAGGGGCCAAACTACGAGCAGTACTTC. Protein sequence: CASSLEQGPNYEQYF. V usage is TRBV7-6 and J usage is TRBJ2-7; D possibly corresponds to TRBD1 (6 bases). The germline V gene has CDR1 SGHVS and CDR2 FNYEAQ. V was shortened by 1 base and J by 3 bases, with 13 bases between the two germline ends. The CDR3 contains 15 residues.

The chain employs TRBV10-3 and TRBJ2-5, with 10 bases matching TRBD2. Germline V gene data show CDR1 as ENHRY and CDR2 as SYGVKD. J gave up 5 bases and V 6 bases, and 9 bases lay outside the gene matches. The CDR3 extends over 15 amino acids. CDR3 nucleotides: TGTGCCATCAGCAGAGCGGGGGGGGAGTCTGAGACCCAGTACTTC. Translating gives CAISRAGGESETQYF.

The gene calls are TRBV5-4 and TRBJ1-1; no clear D. V was clipped by 0 bases and J by 8 bases, with 5 bases between them. Per the germline V gene, CDR1 is SGHNT and CDR2 is YYREEE (reference sequence). This CDR3 has 11 amino acids. The CDR3 DNA reads as TGTGCCAGCAGCTTGGAGATGGAAGCTTTCTTT. Translating gives CASSLEMEAFF.

V is TRBV6-5 and J is TRBJ2-7; D is undetermined. This CDR3 has 12 residues. The V gene's germline CDR1 is MNHEY and CDR2 SVGAGI. Trimming cost V 0 bases and J 6 bases, with 6 bases left between them. The CDR3 DNA reads as TGTGCCAGCAGTTACTCCTGGGGCGAGCAGTACTTC. Translation: CASSYSWGEQYF.

The chain employs TRBV5-1 and TRBJ1-6, with TRBD1 matching 7 bases. The CDR3 runs to 14 residues. Germline V gene sequence: CDR1 SGHRS, CDR2 YFSETQ. Trimming at V came to 4 bases and at J to 9 bases, leaving 7 bases not matched to a gene. DNA of the CDR3: TGCGCCAGCAGCAGTACAGGGGAAGTTTCACCCCTCCACTTT. It is translated as CASSSTGEVSPLHF.